Listed here are 8 T cell receptor beta chains from one sample, sequenced in a study of circulating CD8 cells and anti-PD-1 response in melanoma. The QIAseq Immune Repertoire TCR panel built the libraries from roughly 15 ng of total RNA. From the reads, TCRdb called clonotypes with MiXCR, one entry per CDR3 protein. The sample lists roughly 1,400 distinct CDR3 sequences, 7.5% to 9% occurring once. From live CD3+CD8+TCRalphabeta+ cells, four PD-1 and/or TIGIT subsets were sorted. This material consisted of CD8+ T cells from PBMCs, taken at baseline or after one month of anti-PD-1 therapy (not recorded which). Receptors were obtained from a human donor with melanoma.

This clonotype showed up just a few times. The chain has TRBV4-3 and TRBJ1-1, with D tentatively TRBD1 (6 bases). Germline lookup yields CDR1 LGHNA and CDR2 YSLEER. The CDR3 sequence is 15 residues long. V lost 2 bases and J 5 bases, leaving 15 bases between the germline ends. The CDR3: CASSQPRGLTTEAFF. As DNA, the CDR3 is TGCGCCAGCAGCCAACCCAGGGGACTTACTACTGAAGCTTTCTTT.

This clonotype is termed large. The chain links TRBV28 to TRBJ2-1, with 11 nucleotides matching TRBD2. The CDR3 is 15 amino acids. Losses at the gene ends were 3 bases for V and 5 bases for J; bases not matched to a gene: 3. The V gene's germline CDR1 is MDHEN and CDR2 SYDVKM. The CDR3 is CASSFLAGGHNEQFF. The CDR3, as DNA: TGTGCCAGCAGTTTTCTAGCGGGGGGCCACAATGAGCAGTTCTTC.

By share, this clonotype ranks as medium-sized (0.01 to 0.1%). CDR3 nucleotide sequence: TGTGCCAGCAGGACGGGGACTGGGGGGACTGAAGCTTTCTTT. As protein: CASRTGTGGTEAFF. V usage is TRBV2 and J usage is TRBJ1-1; D is possibly TRBD1 (5 bases). Germline CDR1 is SNHLY and CDR2 is FYNNEI. This CDR3 has 14 residues. The germline V and J ends were trimmed by 6 bases and 5 bases, with 16 bases remaining between them.

This clonotype was seen more than once but under ten times. Given a much more abundant clone one base away, this may be a read error. The conserved final phenylalanine or tryptophan is absent from the CDR3, which likely points to a read error. The genes are TRBV19 and TRBJ1-3; no definite D call. V lost 3 bases to trimming and J lost 8 bases, with 14 bases between them. The germline V gene has CDR1 LNHDA and CDR2 SQIVND (reference sequence). This CDR3 contains 14 residues. The CDR3 DNA is TGTGCCAGTAGTATGGCCGAATCCGGATACACCATATATTCT. Translating gives CASSMAESGYTIYS.

By share, this clonotype counts as medium-sized. Lacking the conserved final phenylalanine or tryptophan, this CDR3 likely reflects a read error. The chain employs TRBV2 and TRBJ1-1, with TRBD1 matching 7 bases. The CDR3 extends over 12 amino acids. Germline V gives CDR1 SNHLY, CDR2 FYNNEI. Trimming cost V 11 bases and J 2 bases; bases outside gene matches: 5. The CDR3 here is CAFRDSNTEAFS. In DNA, the CDR3 is TGTGCCTTCCGGGACAGTAACACTGAAGCTTTCTCT.

This chain joins TRBV25-1 and TRBJ2-3; tentatively, D is TRBD1 (5 bases). The V end was cut by 6 bases, the J end by 4 bases, with 11 bases between. The CDR3 runs to 13 residues. CDR1 is MGHDK, CDR2 SYGVNS, per germline. CDR3 in DNA: TGTGCCAGCAGCCCACCAGGGTCAGATACGCAGTATTTT. Amino acids: CASSPPGSDTQYF.

This clonotype is judged large. This rearrangement joins TRBV19 to TRBJ2-1; D might be TRBD2 (6 bases). Trimming took 3 bases from V and 4 from J, leaving 10 bases between them. Germline V gene lookup returns CDR1 LNHDA and CDR2 SQIVND (reference sequence). The length of the CDR3 is 14 residues. For the CDR3, the DNA is TGTGCCAGTAGTATGCTAGCGAGTTACAATGAGCAGTTCTTC. This encodes CASSMLASYNEQFF.

This clonotype counts as large. The chain has TRBV6-5 and TRBJ1-2; D perhaps matches TRBD1 (5 bases). The CDR3 is made up of 12 amino acids. Between the trimmed V and J ends, which lost 8 bases and 4 bases, there was a span of 11 bases. The germline V gene has CDR1 MNHEY and CDR2 SVGAGI. The CDR3: CASRAGLYGYTF. The CDR3 region has the DNA TGTGCCAGCCGTGCGGGGCTCTATGGCTACACCTTC.